This T cell receptor (beta chain) was identified during a study of T cells expressing NK-cell markers. Study-level information: In the group of eight sequenced donors, seven were HCMV-seropositive and one was seronegative.

Germline V CDR1 and CDR2: SEHNR, FQNEAQ (reference sequence). The CDR3 spans 15 residues. TCRdb reprocessed the 5' RACE reads, keeping one entry per CDR3 protein, no DNA. Its table lists some 450,000 distinct CDR3 sequences. This chain links TRBV7-9 with TRBJ1-1. The receptor comes from a woman between 18 and 70 years old in good health. The sample was blood T cells: a sorted CD56 or NKG2C T cell subset, CD4+ or CD8+ T cells, or bulk PBMC T cells (not recorded which). CDR3 in amino acids: CASSPGPPANTEAFF. Based on the CDR3 plus reference TRBV7-9 and TRBJ1-1, the full variable domain is DTGVSQNPRHKITKRGQNVTFRCDPISEHNRLYWYRQTLGQGPEFLTYFQNEAQLEKSRLLSDRFSAERPKGSFSTLEIQRTEQGDSAMYLCASSPGPPANTEAFFGQGTRLTVV.